This T cell receptor beta chain was captured in a study of blood T cell repertoires in COVID-19. Study-level information: Material from acute and convalescent COVID-19 was sourced from the United States, Italy and Spain. T cells, B-cell-depleted T cells, or PBMCs supplied cDNA or gDNA.

V was pared by 4 bases and J by 9 bases, with 8 bases of the junction left unmatched. The CDR3 consists of 13 residues. Libraries were prepared by immunoSEQ multiplex PCR; TCRdb keeps only in-frame clonotypes and omits some of them. Here the sample spans around 160,000 clones, roughly 90% being singletons. The sample was PBMCs or T cells enriched from blood (not recorded which). The sequence came from a woman in her twenties or thirties with acute COVID-19. This rearrangement joins TRBV12-3 or TRBV12-4 to TRBJ1-2; 7 nucleotides agree with TRBD1. DNA of the CDR3: TGTGCCAGCAGTTCCGTTACAGGGGACCGCTACACCTTC. Translation: CASSSVTGDRYTF.